Shown below are 20 T cell receptor beta chains from a single sample sequenced in a study of metastatic and nonmetastatic thyroid tumors. TCRdb re-analyzed the PCR reads using MiXCR. Of around 42,000 clones detected, 9% to 14% appear once; the ten largest clones hold roughly 9%. Before thyroid surgery, none of the patients had received any treatment. Specimen: blood. These receptors all come from a male donor with papillary thyroid cancer or a benign thyroid nodule (not recorded which). Some clones in this sample may be carry-over from other donors' samples.

This clone was observed at least ten times. The V and J genes are TRBV19 and TRBJ2-1; D is undetermined. The CDR3 spans 15 residues. The ends were cut back, 2 bases at V and 0 bases at J, with 8 bases in the middle. The germline gives CDR1 LNHDA, CDR2 SQIVND (reference sequence). CDR3 sequence: CASSIRHISYNEQFF. As DNA, the CDR3 is TGTGCCAGTAGTATAAGGCATATCTCCTACAATGAGCAGTTCTTC.

On this clone: This may stem from a read error, because a much larger clone lies one nucleotide away. The V gene is TRBV7-6, the J gene TRBJ2-7; 9 nucleotides align to TRBD1. This CDR3 contains 15 residues. Germline CDR1 is SGHVS and CDR2 is FNYEAQ. Trimming removed 6 bases from V and 9 bases from J; junction bases left unmatched: 15. CDR3 sequence (DNA): TGTGCCAGCAGTCTTAGTGGGACAGGGAGCTTCGGGCAGTACTTC. Translation gives CASSLSGTGSFGQYF.

This clone was observed at least ten times. The chain links TRBV4-3 to TRBJ2-7, with TRBD2 matching over 11 bases. Germline CDR1 is LGHNA and CDR2 is YSLEER. After removal of 3 bases from V and 3 bases from J, the junction contained 10 bases not matched to a gene. The length of the CDR3 is 17 residues. CDR3 sequence reads: CASSHFRPSGGSYEQYF. The DNA for the CDR3 is TGCGCCAGCAGCCACTTCCGTCCTAGCGGGGGGAGCTACGAGCAGTACTTC.

Many counts were recorded for this clone. The V call is TRBV7-2, the J call TRBJ1-1; D is unresolved. V shed 2 bases and J shed 1 base, with 5 bases lying between them. CDR3 length: 13 amino acids. Germline V gene lookup returns CDR1 SGHTA and CDR2 FQGNSA. CDR3 nucleotide sequence: TGTGCCAGCAGCTTACAGACGAACACTGAAGCTTTCTTT. Translating gives CASSLQTNTEAFF.

This clone was detected many times. The genes are TRBV7-2 and TRBJ1-3, with unresolved D. Per germline, CDR1 SGHTA and CDR2 FQGNSA. Trimming cost V 4 bases and J 0 bases, with 10 bases left between them. The CDR3 consists of 15 residues. This CDR3 reads CASSSGLFSGNTIYF. The CDR3, as DNA: TGTGCCAGCAGCTCCGGACTCTTCTCTGGAAACACCATATATTTT.

This clone was recorded at least ten times. This chain joins TRBV28 and TRBJ2-5; TRBD1 agrees at 8 bases. Per the germline V gene, CDR1 is MDHEN and CDR2 is SYDVKM. This CDR3 has 14 amino acids. V lost 6 bases, J lost 0 bases, and 3 bases stayed unmatched. CDR3 region: CASRMTGDQETQYF. CDR3 DNA: TGTGCCAGCAGGATGACAGGGGACCAAGAGACCCAGTACTTC.

This clone was recorded many times. The rearrangement links TRBV6-4 to TRBJ2-3; 8 nucleotides match TRBD2. Per the germline V gene, CDR1 is MRHNA and CDR2 is SNTAGT. The CDR3 is 14 amino acids. The V and J ends lost 3 bases and 1 base, in that order; junction bases with no gene match: 0. DNA of the CDR3: TGTGCCAGCAGTGAAGCGGGAGGCACAGATACGCAGTATTTT. Its translation is CASSEAGGTDTQYF.

This clone was seen many times. The V gene is TRBV11-1, the J gene TRBJ2-3, with D maybe TRBD2 (5 bases). Germline V gene data show CDR1 as SGHAT and CDR2 as FQDESV (reference sequence). Deletions cut 5 bases from V and 0 bases from J, with 15 bases between. CDR3 length: 16 residues. The CDR3 DNA sequence: TGTGCCAGCAGCCCCGGGATTTCTTCGAGCACAGATACGCAGTATTTT. Translated, it gives CASSPGISSSTDTQYF.

This clone was seen repeatedly, ten times or more. V is TRBV19 and J is TRBJ1-5, with D perhaps TRBD1 (6 bases). CDR1 is LNHDA and CDR2 is SQIVND in the germline V gene (reference sequence). The CDR3 is made up of 14 amino acids. Trimming shortened V by 3 bases and J by 6 bases, and 12 bases separated the two germline ends. Written as DNA, the CDR3 is TGTGCCAGTAGTATGTCAGGGGACGGTCAGCCCCAGCATTTT. It encodes CASSMSGDGQPQHF.

This clone has just a few counts. The chain couples TRBV4-3 to TRBJ2-1, with 11 bases that match TRBD2. This CDR3 is 15 amino acids long. Germline values: CDR1 LGHNA, CDR2 YSLEER. After removal of 1 base from V and 5 bases from J, the junction contained 1 base not matched to a gene. CDR3 sequence: CASSQGSGRDNEQFF. The CDR3 DNA reads TGCGCCAGCAGCCAAGGTAGCGGGAGGGACAATGAGCAGTTCTTC.

This clone appeared many times. The rearrangement joins TRBV9 to TRBJ2-3, with D perhaps TRBD1 (7 bases). CDR3 size: 15 residues. V shed 0 bases and J shed 6 bases, with 14 bases lying between them. Looked up from germline, CDR1 is SGDLS and CDR2 is YYNGEE. The DNA for the CDR3 is TGTGCCAGCAGCGTAGAAGGGGCAGGGGGGGATACGCAGTATTTT. Translating gives CASSVEGAGGDTQYF.

To note about this clone: One end of the junction does not line up with germline, which may come from a read error. CDR3 nucleotides: TGTGCCAGCAGCTATACTAGCGGGAGTGGTACCGGGGAGCTCTTTTTT. It encodes CASSYTSGSGTGELFF. The chain combines TRBV28 with TRBJ2-2; TRBD2 agrees at 11 bases. CDR3 length: 16 residues. Looked up from germline, CDR1 is MDHEN and CDR2 is SYDVKM. Full variable domain (remainder filled in from reference TRBV28 and TRBJ2-2): DVKVTQSSRYLVKRTGEKVFLECVQDMDHENMFWYRQDPGLGLRLIYFSYDVKMKEKGDIPEGYSVSREKKERFSLILESASTNQTSMYLCASSYTSGSGTGELFFGEGSRLTVL.

This chain uses TRBV12-3 or TRBV12-4 with TRBJ2-7; 8 positions agree with TRBD1. This CDR3 contains 15 residues. Germline trimming cut 2 bases from V and 4 bases from J; bases unmatched to any gene: 7. The CDR3 nucleotides are TGTGCCAGCAGTTTAAGATCAGGGGGCTTATACGAGCAGTACTTC. This translates into CASSLRSGGLYEQYF.

In this sample, this clone turned up many times. The chain joins TRBV10-2 to TRBJ2-7; D not resolved. Trimming cost V 2 bases and J 0 bases, with 2 bases left between them. This CDR3 region has 12 residues. In germline, CDR1 is WSHSY, CDR2 SAAADI. CDR3 region: CASSELSYEQYF. CDR3 in DNA: TGCGCCAGCAGTGAGCTCTCCTACGAGCAGTACTTC.

In its sample, this clone was seen many times. The gene calls are TRBV5-5 and TRBJ2-7; 8 positions match TRBD1. In germline, CDR1 is SGHKS, CDR2 YYEKEE (reference sequence). The junction had 8 bases not matched to a gene; V was cut back by 4 bases and J by 5 bases. CDR3 length: 14 residues. This chain's CDR3 is CASSGGDRLDEQYF. The CDR3 DNA reads TGTGCCAGCAGCGGCGGGGACAGGCTCGACGAGCAGTACTTC. Complete variable domain (other parts from reference TRBV5-5 and TRBJ2-7): DAGVTQSPTHLIKTRGQQVTLRCSPISGHKSVSWYQQVLGQGPQFIFQYYEKEERGRGNFPDRFSARQFPNYSSELNVNALLLGDSALYLCASSGGDRLDEQYFGPGTRLTVT.

This sequence joins TRBV6-1 and TRBJ2-7; perhaps D is TRBD1 or TRBD2 (6 bases each). V gave up 6 bases and J gave up 4 bases, with 16 bases separating them. Germline assignment: CDR1 MNHNS and CDR2 SASEGT. CDR3 length: 14 residues. The CDR3 coding sequence is TGTGCCAGCAGACTAGGAGAGGGGGGTTACGAGCAGTACTTC. Translated, it gives CASRLGEGGYEQYF.

This clone was observed at least ten times. V gene TRBV2 combines with J gene TRBJ1-2, with D uncertain. There are 13 residues in the CDR3. V dropped 1 base and J dropped 3 bases, with 6 bases sitting between them. The germline V gene encodes CDR1 SNHLY and CDR2 FYNNEI. CDR3 amino acids: CASSEDSYYGYTF. The CDR3 DNA follows: TGTGCCAGCAGTGAAGATAGCTACTATGGCTACACCTTC. The whole variable domain, filled in from reference TRBV2 and TRBJ1-2, reads EPEVTQTPSHQVTQMGQEVILRCVPISNHLYFYWYRQILGQKVEFLVSFYNNEISEKSEIFDDQFSVERPDGSNFTLKIRSTKLEDSAMYFCASSEDSYYGYTFGSGTRLTVV.

This clone was observed at least ten times. A much larger clone lies one base from this, so it may be a read error. The conserved phenylalanine or tryptophan normally closing the CDR3 is absent here, so this likely arose from a read error. V is TRBV7-2 and J is TRBJ1-2; 9 nucleotides line up with TRBD1. The V gene's germline CDR1 is SGHTA and CDR2 FQGNSA. The CDR3 runs to 15 residues. The J segment lost 0 bases and the V segment lost 6 bases, leaving 5 bases of the junction unmatched. In DNA, the CDR3 is TGTGCCAGCAGTGAGACAGGGGGTACTAACTATGGCTACACCTCC. This encodes CASSETGGTNYGYTS.

In its sample, this clone was seen a few times. Compared with germline, one end of the junction differs, possibly owing to a read error. J is TRBJ2-2 and V is TRBV28, with TRBD1 identical over 7 bases. The germline V gene encodes CDR1 MDHEN and CDR2 SYDVKM. There are 15 residues in the CDR3. CDR3 sequence reads: CASSFRTGVAWELFF. DNA of the CDR3: TGTGCCAGCAGTTTTAGGACAGGCGTCGCCTGGGAGCTTTTTTTT.

This clone was seen repeatedly, ten times or more. The chain employs TRBV12-3 or TRBV12-4 and TRBJ2-1; D may be TRBD1 (6 bases). The CDR3 has 13 amino acids. The V end was cut by 8 bases, the J end by 2 bases, with 10 bases between. CDR3 in amino acids: CASHRETYNEQFF. The CDR3 DNA reads TGTGCCAGCCACAGGGAAACCTACAATGAGCAGTTCTTC.